Given below is one TCR beta chain in context. This sample was taken from a study of blood T cell repertoires in COVID-19. The overall study: Spain, Italy and the United States supplied samples that represented acute and convalescent COVID-19. Sample material is recorded as cDNA or gDNA derived from T cells, B-cell-depleted T cells, or PBMCs.

The J segment lost 5 bases and the V segment lost 2 bases, leaving 5 bases of the junction unmatched. The germline V gene has CDR1 KGHSH and CDR2 LQKENI. The CDR3 is 15 residues long. Authors' data handling: Estimation of nucleated cell counts relied on the amplification of reference gene primers. This table comes from immunoSEQ multiplex PCR, and its TCRdb copy is limited to in-frame clones, with some not included. V and J calls and clone size come straight from that table; D and trimming were deduced from the DNA. The data hold about 260,000 clones, with 84% observed a single time. The chain is built from TRBV18 and TRBJ2-5; 10 positions agree with TRBD1. Sequencing was done on a sample of peripheral blood. This clonotype was sampled from a human donor in a cohort sampled during active COVID-19. CDR3 in amino acids: CASSPGTGAVETQYF. The CDR3 coding sequence is TGTGCCAGCTCACCAGGGACAGGGGCGGTCGAGACCCAGTACTTC. The whole variable domain, filled in from reference TRBV18 and TRBJ2-5, reads NAGVMQNPRHLVRRRGQEARLRCSPMKGHSHVYWYRQLPEEGLKFMVYLQKENIIDESGMPKERFSAEFPKEGPSILRIQQVVRGDSAAYFCASSPGTGAVETQYFGPGTRLLVL.